The rows below give T cell receptor beta chains drawn from one sample of a study of T cell responses to AZD1222 COVID-19 vaccine. Produced via immunoSEQ multiplex PCR; TCRdb's table is partial and in-frame only. The profile shows about 67,000 clones, 80% to 85% of them singletons. This material consisted of peripheral blood, taken on day 0 of AZD1222 vaccination. All receptors derive from an adult in good health. CDR3s include the opening cysteine and the closing phenylalanine or tryptophan. The D gene is left open where the match is weak. Clone size appears in some rows only: once, few, many, or a class for an expanded clone.

- TRBD1 TRBJ2-3 TRBV28 CASRVGWTGDTQYF TGTGCCAGCAGGGTAGGGTGGACAGGGGATACGCAGTATTTT
- - TRBJ1-5 TRBV28 CASSLRVQPQHF TGTGCCAGCAGTTTAAGGGTTCAGCCCCAGCATTTT
few - TRBJ2-2 TRBV21-1 CASSGDRDTGELFF TGTGCCAGCAGCGGCGACAGGGATACCGGGGAGCTGTTTTTT
few - TRBJ1-2 TRBV28 CASSLRFGVAGRVNYGYTF TGTGCCAGCAGTTTAAGGTTTGGGGTGGCAGGCCGCGTGAACTATGGCTACACCTTC
- TRBD1 TRBJ1-2 TRBV11-2 CASIPSGIRGEGYTF TGTGCCAGCATCCCTAGCGGGATCAGGGGGGAAGGCTACACCTTC
- - TRBJ2-1 TRBV27 CASSFLGAPSYNEQFF TGTGCCAGCAGTTTTCTGGGGGCGCCGTCGTACAATGAGCAGTTCTTC
- TRBD1 TRBJ1-5 TRBV19 CASTGTGVQPQHF TGTGCCAGTACCGGGACAGGGGTTCAGCCCCAGCATTTT
- TRBD1 TRBJ1-6 TRBV7-2 CASSSTWDRGSSPLHF TGTGCCAGCAGCTCGACCTGGGACAGGGGATCCTCACCCCTCCACTTT
- - TRBJ2-6 TRBV2 CASTNSGANVLTF TGTGCCAGCACTAACTCTGGGGCCAACGTCCTGACTTTC
- - TRBJ2-2 TRBV9 CASSVGGRNTGELFF TGTGCCAGCAGCGTCGGAGGGAGAAACACCGGGGAGCTGTTTTTT
- - TRBJ1-5 TRBV6-5 CASSSVQGTRPQHF TGTGCCAGCAGTTCTGTACAGGGCACCAGGCCCCAGCATTTT
- - TRBJ1-1 TRBV7-9 CASRSRNTVSTEAFF TGTGCCAGCAGAAGTAGAAACACGGTTAGCACTGAAGCTTTCTTT
- - TRBJ1-1 TRBV5-1 CASSLGPLNTEAFF TGCGCCAGCAGCTTGGGCCCGTTGAACACTGAAGCTTTCTTT
- - TRBJ2-2 TRBV19 CASSIGWGGRRGTGELFF TGTGCCAGTAGTATAGGGTGGGGGGGCCGACGAGGCACCGGGGAGCTGTTTTTT
few TRBD2 TRBJ2-1 TRBV24-1 CATSEGTSGRGGSSYNEQFF TGTGCCACCAGTGAAGGGACTAGCGGGAGAGGGGGAAGCTCCTACAATGAGCAGTTCTTC
- TRBD1 TRBJ2-1 TRBV28 CAVDRGPYNEQFF TGTGCCGTAGACAGGGGTCCCTACAATGAGCAGTTCTTC
few - TRBJ1-3 TRBV13 CASRKGAATGNTIYF TGTGCCAGCAGGAAAGGGGCAGCGACTGGAAACACCATATATTTT
- - TRBJ2-7 TRBV27 CASSLSSRKLSYEQYF TGTGCCAGCAGTTTATCATCCCGAAAACTATCCTACGAGCAGTACTTC
- TRBD1 TRBJ2-7 TRBV6-4 CASSPAGTATTLEQYF TGTGCCAGCAGCCCAGCCGGGACAGCAACTACCCTGGAGCAGTACTTC
- - TRBJ1-1 TRBV6-5 CASRPGRVNTEAFF TGTGCCAGCCGGCCCGGCAGAGTTAACACTGAAGCTTTCTTT
- TRBD1 TRBJ1-5 TRBV18 CASSPAQGPNQPQHF TGTGCCAGCTCACCAGCACAGGGGCCCAATCAGCCCCAGCATTTT
- - TRBJ2-4 TRBV19 CASSIRGVLAKNIQYF TGTGCCAGTAGTATCAGGGGCGTTCTAGCCAAAAACATTCAGTACTTC
- - TRBJ1-2 TRBV6-5 CASSLGLDYGYTF TGTGCCAGCAGTTTGGGTCTTGACTATGGCTACACCTTC
- - TRBJ1-4 TRBV11-2 CASSPPALWGNEKLFF TGTGCCAGCAGCCCACCAGCTCTTTGGGGGAATGAAAAACTGTTTTTT
- - TRBJ2-5 TRBV12-5 CASGLSGKETQYF TGTGCTAGTGGTTTGTCAGGAAAAGAGACCCAGTACTTC
- - TRBJ1-1 TRBV10-3 CAISEYSNTEAFF TGTGCCATCAGTGAGTATTCGAACACTGAAGCTTTCTTT
few TRBD1 TRBJ2-7 TRBV5-1 CASSLGTGYEQYF TGCGCCAGCAGCTTGGGGACAGGCTACGAGCAGTACTTC
- - TRBJ1-3 TRBV6-1 CASSEKGWYGNTIYF TGTGCCAGCAGTGAAAAGGGTTGGTACGGAAACACCATATATTTT
- - TRBJ1-2 TRBV27 CASSRGGGVGGYTF TGTGCCAGCAGTAGGGGCGGAGGGGTTGGTGGCTACACCTTC
- - TRBJ2-3 TRBV6-4 CASSDSTGTDTQYF TGTGCCAGCAGTGACTCGACAGGCACAGATACGCAGTATTTT
- TRBD1 TRBJ2-5 TRBV11-1 CASSLGQGVTQYF TGTGCCAGCAGCTTAGGCCAGGGGGTGACCCAGTACTTC
once - TRBJ1-5 TRBV15 CATSRGGGSNQPQHF TGTGCCACCAGCAGAGGGGGGGGAAGCAATCAGCCCCAGCATTTT
- - TRBJ1-3 TRBV10-3 CAIRGGDGESGNTIYF TGTGCCATCAGGGGGGGGGACGGAGAATCTGGAAACACCATATATTTT
- TRBD1 TRBJ2-1 TRBV28 CASSRTGRYNEQFF TGTGCCAGCAGTCGGACAGGGAGATACAATGAGCAGTTCTTC
- TRBD1 TRBJ2-7 TRBV9 CASSVEDRGPYEQYF TGTGCCAGCAGCGTAGAGGACAGGGGGCCCTACGAGCAGTACTTC
once TRBD2 TRBJ2-2 TRBV7-2 CASSAGFSGYERGSGELFF TGTGCCAGCAGCGCGGGATTTAGTGGTTATGAGCGGGGTAGCGGGGAGCTGTTTTTT
- - TRBJ1-2 TRBV5-8 CASRVYSYGYTF TGTGCCAGCAGGGTATATTCCTATGGCTACACCTTC
- TRBD1 TRBJ1-6 TRBV28 CASSLGQGNSPLHF TGTGCCAGCAGCTTGGGACAGGGCAATTCACCCCTCCACTTT
- - TRBJ2-1 TRBV6-5 CASSPTLTSFEQFF TGTGCCAGCAGTCCTACCCTGACTAGTTTTGAGCAGTTCTTC
- - TRBJ2-3 TRBV14 CASSQDWGPLYTDTQYF TGTGCCAGCAGCCAAGATTGGGGGCCCCTCTACACAGATACGCAGTATTTT
- - TRBJ1-1 TRBV12-3/TRBV12-4 CASSLGTTEAFF TGTGCCAGCAGTTTAGGGACAACCGAAGCTTTCTTT
- - TRBJ2-7 TRBV5-6 CASSSGQEQYF TGTGCCAGCAGCTCCGGACAGGAGCAGTACTTC
once - TRBJ1-3 TRBV6-5 CAVGRLPLRNTIYF TGTGCCGTAGGGCGGTTACCCCTGAGAAACACCATATATTTT
once - TRBJ1-4 TRBV7-2 CASSLAGGAAQNEKLFF TGTGCCAGCAGCTTAGCGGGGGGGGCAGCCCAGAATGAAAAACTGTTTTTT
- - TRBJ2-2 TRBV21-1 CASSLRDRGGTGELFF TGTGCCAGCAGCCTCCGGGACAGGGGAGGGACCGGGGAGCTGTTTTTT
- TRBD1 TRBJ1-1 TRBV5-1 CASSSTGGGYTEAFF TGCGCCAGCAGCTCTACAGGGGGCGGCTACACTGAAGCTTTCTTT
- TRBD2 TRBJ2-3 TRBV6-2/TRBV6-3 CASSYSSLAAGADTQYF TGTGCCAGCAGTTACTCGAGCCTAGCGGCCGGGGCAGATACGCAGTATTTT
- TRBD1 TRBJ2-2 TRBV5-1 CASSLAGTGLTGELFF TGCGCCAGCAGCTTGGCCGGGACAGGGCTGACCGGGGAGCTGTTTTTT
once - TRBJ2-7 TRBV10-1 CASSPDGGTYEQYF TGCGCCAGCAGTCCCGACGGGGGTACCTACGAGCAGTACTTC
- TRBD1 TRBJ2-1 TRBV7-2 CASSPGGLNEQFF TGTGCCAGCAGCCCAGGGGGCTTGAATGAGCAGTTCTTC
- - TRBJ1-5 TRBV15 CATSRDRTSQIQPQHF TGTGCCACCAGCAGAGATAGGACCTCGCAAATTCAGCCCCAGCATTTT
- - TRBJ1-1 TRBV21-1 CASSKVGRSLGTEAFF TGTGCCAGCAGCAAAGTTGGCAGGTCCCTGGGGACTGAAGCTTTCTTT
- - TRBJ1-5 TRBV6-5 CASSLESGNQPQHF TGTGCCAGCAGCCTGGAAAGTGGCAATCAGCCCCAGCATTTT
- - TRBJ2-5 TRBV2 CASRVYLGQETQYF TGTGCCAGCAGGGTCTACCTAGGCCAAGAGACCCAGTACTTC
- - TRBJ1-2 TRBV7-9 CASSDDRRQIYGYTF TGTGCCAGCAGCGACGATCGACGACAGATCTATGGCTACACCTTC